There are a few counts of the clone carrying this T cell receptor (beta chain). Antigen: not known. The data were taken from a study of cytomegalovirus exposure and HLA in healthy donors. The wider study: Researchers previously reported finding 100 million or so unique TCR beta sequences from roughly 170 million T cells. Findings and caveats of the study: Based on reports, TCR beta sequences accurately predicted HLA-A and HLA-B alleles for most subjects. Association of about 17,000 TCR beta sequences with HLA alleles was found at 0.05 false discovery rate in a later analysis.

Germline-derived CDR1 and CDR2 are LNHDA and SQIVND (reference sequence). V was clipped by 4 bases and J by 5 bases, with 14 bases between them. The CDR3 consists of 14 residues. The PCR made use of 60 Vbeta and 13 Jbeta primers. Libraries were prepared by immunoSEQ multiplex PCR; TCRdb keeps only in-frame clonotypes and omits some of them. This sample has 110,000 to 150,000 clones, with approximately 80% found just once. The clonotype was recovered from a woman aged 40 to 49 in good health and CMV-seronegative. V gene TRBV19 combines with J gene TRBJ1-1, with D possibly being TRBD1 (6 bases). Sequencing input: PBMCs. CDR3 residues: CASSTLQGWTEAFF. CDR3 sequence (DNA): TGTGCCAGTAGTACTTTACAGGGCTGGACTGAAGCTTTCTTT.